These T cell receptor beta chains were read from a single sample in a study of CD8+CD57+ T cells in acquired aplastic anemia. MiXCR, applied by TCRdb to the reads, yields one record per CDR3 protein. The sample has about 180,000 distinct CDR3 sequences, less than 65% seen once. The specimen sequenced was sorted CD4+, CD8+, or CD8+CD57+ T cells (not recorded which) from PBMCs. These receptors came from a human donor with aplastic anemia. The CDR3 runs from the conserved cysteine through the conserved F or W. A D gene is named only where the DNA matches it firmly. A row's size may be missing; if present it is once, few, many or a size class.

clone size: .; D gene: TRBD1; V gene: TRBV10-3; J gene: TRBJ1-2; CDR3 protein: CAITRDRSYGYTF; CDR3 DNA: TGTGCCATCACCCGGGACAGGTCCTATGGCTACACCTTC
clone size: .; D gene: .; V gene: TRBV9; J gene: TRBJ1-1; CDR3 protein: CASSVIGQSNTEAFF; CDR3 DNA: TGTGCCAGCAGCGTAATAGGGCAGTCGAACACTGAAGCTTTCTTT
clone size: many; D gene: .; V gene: TRBV7-9; J gene: TRBJ1-4; CDR3 protein: CASSLAGGPEANEKLFF; CDR3 DNA: TGTGCCAGCAGCTTAGCAGGGGGACCGGAGGCTAATGAAAAACTGTTTTTT
clone size: .; D gene: .; V gene: TRBV25-1; J gene: TRBJ2-1; CDR3 protein: CASRADDWYNEQFF; CDR3 DNA: TGTGCCAGCAGGGCCGATGACTGGTACAATGAGCAGTTCTTC
clone size: .; D gene: TRBD2; V gene: TRBV19; J gene: TRBJ2-5; CDR3 protein: CASSIYSSGRMETQYF; CDR3 DNA: TGTGCCAGTAGTATATACTCTAGCGGGAGAATGGAGACCCAGTACTTC
clone size: .; D gene: .; V gene: TRBV7-9; J gene: TRBJ1-4; CDR3 protein: CASSLWTDGEKLFF; CDR3 DNA: TGTGCCAGCAGCTTATGGACAGATGGGGAAAAACTGTTTTTT
clone size: .; D gene: TRBD1; V gene: TRBV7-2; J gene: TRBJ2-7; CDR3 protein: CASSLWDRGDYEQYF; CDR3 DNA: TGTGCCAGCAGCTTATGGGACAGGGGGGACTACGAGCAGTACTTC
clone size: .; D gene: TRBD1; V gene: TRBV10-3; J gene: TRBJ1-2; CDR3 protein: CAIRQGGLYGYTF; CDR3 DNA: TGTGCCATCAGACAGGGGGGATTGTATGGCTACACCTTC
clone size: .; D gene: .; V gene: TRBV10-3; J gene: TRBJ1-4; CDR3 protein: CATEQSPREKLFF; CDR3 DNA: TGTGCCACAGAACAGAGCCCCCGAGAAAAACTGTTTTTT
clone size: few; D gene: .; V gene: TRBV2; J gene: TRBJ2-7; CDR3 protein: CASSLGGLYEQYF; CDR3 DNA: TGTGCCAGCAGTCTGGGAGGACTCTACGAGCAGTACTTC
clone size: .; D gene: .; V gene: TRBV19; J gene: TRBJ1-1; CDR3 protein: CASSIVTGRGTEAFF; CDR3 DNA: TGTGCCAGTAGTATAGTCACAGGCAGAGGGACTGAAGCTTTCTTT
clone size: .; D gene: TRBD2; V gene: TRBV25-1; J gene: TRBJ2-6; CDR3 protein: CASNGDSGRVPGANVLTF; CDR3 DNA: TGTGCCAGCAATGGAGATAGCGGGAGGGTCCCTGGGGCCAACGTCCTGACTTTC
clone size: few; D gene: .; V gene: TRBV2; J gene: TRBJ2-1; CDR3 protein: CASRSNEQFF; CDR3 DNA: TGTGCCAGCCGGTCCAATGAGCAGTTCTTC
clone size: .; D gene: .; V gene: TRBV7-2; J gene: TRBJ2-3; CDR3 protein: CASSSTWDSRDTQYF; CDR3 DNA: TGTGCCAGCAGCTCCACCTGGGACTCCAGGGATACGCAGTATTTT
clone size: .; D gene: .; V gene: TRBV7-9; J gene: TRBJ2-2; CDR3 protein: CASSLGDELFF; CDR3 DNA: TGTGCCAGCAGCTTGGGCGATGAGCTGTTTTTT
clone size: .; D gene: TRBD2; V gene: TRBV15; J gene: TRBJ2-1; CDR3 protein: CATSGSGEGRSSYNEQFF; CDR3 DNA: TGTGCCACCAGCGGCTCCGGGGAGGGGCGAAGCTCCTACAATGAGCAGTTCTTC
clone size: .; D gene: TRBD1; V gene: TRBV10-2; J gene: TRBJ1-1; CDR3 protein: CASSGTGGHTEAFF; CDR3 DNA: TGCGCCAGCAGTGGGACAGGCGGCCACACTGAAGCTTTCTTT
clone size: .; D gene: .; V gene: TRBV7-6; J gene: TRBJ2-7; CDR3 protein: CASIRGPLSYEQYF; CDR3 DNA: TGTGCCAGCATCAGGGGTCCCCTCTCCTACGAGCAGTACTTC
clone size: once; D gene: TRBD1; V gene: TRBV12-3/TRBV12-4; J gene: TRBJ1-3; CDR3 protein: CASSQTGILDTIYF; CDR3 DNA: TGTGCCAGCAGTCAGACAGGGATATTGGACACCATATATTTT
clone size: .; D gene: .; V gene: TRBV13; J gene: TRBJ2-5; CDR3 protein: CASSLAGGAQETQYF; CDR3 DNA: TGTGCCAGCAGCTTGGCGGGTGGGGCCCAAGAGACCCAGTACTTC
clone size: few; D gene: .; V gene: TRBV13; J gene: TRBJ2-2; CDR3 protein: CASSLVGEGGELFF; CDR3 DNA: TGTGCCAGCAGCTTAGTCGGGGAAGGCGGGGAGCTGTTTTTT
clone size: few; D gene: .; V gene: TRBV7-8; J gene: TRBJ2-7; CDR3 protein: CASSSGFGTPAAEQYF; CDR3 DNA: TGTGCCAGCAGCTCTGGCTTCGGGACACCCGCGGCCGAGCAGTACTTC
clone size: few; D gene: TRBD2; V gene: TRBV24-1; J gene: TRBJ2-3; CDR3 protein: CATSDLGGVGPDTQYF; CDR3 DNA: TGTGCCACCAGTGATTTGGGGGGGGTTGGTCCAGATACGCAGTATTTT
clone size: .; D gene: TRBD1; V gene: TRBV19; J gene: TRBJ1-5; CDR3 protein: CASSATGGRSNQPQHF; CDR3 DNA: TGTGCCAGTAGTGCCACAGGGGGCCGGAGCAATCAGCCCCAGCATTTT
clone size: .; D gene: TRBD1; V gene: TRBV7-9; J gene: TRBJ2-1; CDR3 protein: CASSPIRQGAYNEQFF; CDR3 DNA: TGTGCCAGCAGCCCTATCCGACAGGGCGCCTACAATGAGCAGTTCTTC
clone size: .; D gene: .; V gene: TRBV9; J gene: TRBJ2-2; CDR3 protein: CASSVGSYTGELFF; CDR3 DNA: TGTGCCAGCAGCGTAGGTAGCTACACCGGGGAGCTGTTTTTT
clone size: .; D gene: TRBD1; V gene: TRBV20-1; J gene: TRBJ1-2; CDR3 protein: CSARTGGGYTF; CDR3 DNA: TGCAGTGCTAGGACAGGGGGTGGCTACACCTTC
clone size: many; D gene: .; V gene: TRBV7-9; J gene: TRBJ2-7; CDR3 protein: CASSLENAHSYEQYF; CDR3 DNA: TGTGCCAGCAGCTTAGAGAATGCACACTCCTACGAGCAGTACTTC
clone size: .; D gene: .; V gene: TRBV2; J gene: TRBJ1-5; CDR3 protein: CASSVPDSNQPQHF; CDR3 DNA: TGTGCCAGCAGTGTACCCGATAGCAATCAGCCCCAGCATTTT
clone size: .; D gene: TRBD2; V gene: TRBV7-2; J gene: TRBJ2-2; CDR3 protein: CASSWGAAGGQNTGELFF; CDR3 DNA: TGTGCCAGCAGCTGGGGGGCTGCGGGGGGTCAGAACACCGGGGAGCTGTTTTTT
clone size: .; D gene: .; V gene: TRBV25-1; J gene: TRBJ2-2; CDR3 protein: CASRSRGGGELFF; CDR3 DNA: TGTGCCAGCAGGTCGAGAGGCGGCGGGGAGCTGTTTTTT
clone size: .; D gene: .; V gene: TRBV6-7; J gene: TRBJ2-7; CDR3 protein: CASSYSDSRYEQYF; CDR3 DNA: TGTGCCAGCAGTTACTCGGACAGTCGCTACGAGCAGTACTTC
clone size: .; D gene: .; V gene: TRBV10-2; J gene: TRBJ1-2; CDR3 protein: CASSFGGIEGYTF; CDR3 DNA: TGCGCCAGCTCCTTCGGAGGGATTGAGGGCTACACCTTC
clone size: many; D gene: TRBD2; V gene: TRBV4-1; J gene: TRBJ2-5; CDR3 protein: CASSQDRGLAGGETQYF; CDR3 DNA: TGCGCCAGCAGCCAAGATAGGGGACTAGCGGGGGGAGAGACCCAGTACTTC
clone size: .; D gene: .; V gene: TRBV7-9; J gene: TRBJ1-2; CDR3 protein: CASSFGGSAGYTF; CDR3 DNA: TGTGCCAGCAGCTTTGGCGGTAGTGCTGGCTACACCTTC
clone size: .; D gene: .; V gene: TRBV2; J gene: TRBJ1-6; CDR3 protein: CASRLTRELNSPLHF; CDR3 DNA: TGTGCCAGCAGGCTGACCAGGGAGTTGAATTCACCCCTCCACTTT
clone size: many; D gene: .; V gene: TRBV9; J gene: TRBJ2-3; CDR3 protein: CASSVGTRSTDTQYF; CDR3 DNA: TGTGCCAGCAGCGTAGGGACCCGAAGCACAGATACGCAGTATTTT
clone size: .; D gene: TRBD1; V gene: TRBV24-1; J gene: TRBJ2-7; CDR3 protein: CATRTGTGSSYEQYF; CDR3 DNA: TGTGCCACGAGGACCGGGACAGGGAGCTCCTACGAGCAGTACTTC
clone size: .; D gene: .; V gene: TRBV25-1; J gene: TRBJ2-1; CDR3 protein: CASSLVQGKISEQFF; CDR3 DNA: TGTGCCAGCAGTCTTGTGCAGGGGAAAATTTCAGAGCAGTTCTTC
clone size: .; D gene: TRBD2; V gene: TRBV20-1; J gene: TRBJ2-1; CDR3 protein: CSASVPGTSGGAAYNEQFF; CDR3 DNA: TGCAGTGCCAGCGTGCCAGGGACTAGCGGGGGGGCCGCCTACAATGAGCAGTTCTTC
clone size: .; D gene: .; V gene: TRBV6-1; J gene: TRBJ2-6; CDR3 protein: CASSEEAVYSGANVLTF; CDR3 DNA: TGTGCCAGCAGTGAGGAGGCAGTTTACTCTGGGGCCAACGTCCTGACTTTC
clone size: .; D gene: .; V gene: TRBV7-8; J gene: TRBJ1-2; CDR3 protein: CASSLGEAYGYIF; CDR3 DNA: TGTGCCAGCAGCCTCGGGGAGGCCTATGGCTACATCTTC
clone size: few; D gene: TRBD1; V gene: TRBV4-3; J gene: TRBJ1-2; CDR3 protein: CASSPSTGGDYGYTF; CDR3 DNA: TGCGCCAGCAGCCCCTCGACAGGGGGAGACTATGGCTACACCTTC
clone size: many; D gene: TRBD1; V gene: TRBV7-9; J gene: TRBJ2-7; CDR3 protein: CASSPGGVYEQYF; CDR3 DNA: TGTGCCAGCAGCCCAGGGGGCGTGTACGAGCAGTACTTC
clone size: many; D gene: TRBD1; V gene: TRBV13; J gene: TRBJ2-3; CDR3 protein: CASSLGQASTDTQYF; CDR3 DNA: TGTGCCAGCAGCCTGGGACAGGCTAGCACAGATACGCAGTATTTT
clone size: .; D gene: .; V gene: TRBV9; J gene: TRBJ1-1; CDR3 protein: CASSVEAETEAFF; CDR3 DNA: TGTGCCAGCAGCGTAGAGGCGGAGACTGAAGCTTTCTTT
clone size: .; D gene: .; V gene: TRBV20-1; J gene: TRBJ2-1; CDR3 protein: CSVDGSRLNNEQFF; CDR3 DNA: TGCAGTGTGGACGGGAGTAGACTTAACAATGAGCAGTTCTTC
clone size: many; D gene: .; V gene: TRBV7-8; J gene: TRBJ2-7; CDR3 protein: CASSLRAPGYEQYF; CDR3 DNA: TGTGCCAGCAGCTTGAGGGCCCCGGGATACGAGCAGTACTTC
clone size: .; D gene: .; V gene: TRBV7-2; J gene: TRBJ2-3; CDR3 protein: CASTWGTGKTDTQYF; CDR3 DNA: TGTGCCAGCACCTGGGGTACAGGGAAGACAGATACGCAGTATTTT
clone size: .; D gene: TRBD1; V gene: TRBV7-8; J gene: TRBJ1-1; CDR3 protein: CASSLLEGQLMNTEAFF; CDR3 DNA: TGTGCCAGCAGCTTACTCGAGGGACAGCTGATGAACACTGAAGCTTTCTTT
clone size: few; D gene: .; V gene: TRBV27; J gene: TRBJ1-1; CDR3 protein: CASSLGRGANTEAFF; CDR3 DNA: TGTGCCAGCAGTTTGGGCCGGGGGGCGAACACTGAAGCTTTCTTT
clone size: many; D gene: TRBD1; V gene: TRBV10-3; J gene: TRBJ2-7; CDR3 protein: CAISEFAPGQGPAASEQYF; CDR3 DNA: TGTGCCATCAGTGAGTTCGCGCCGGGACAGGGGCCAGCCGCGTCCGAGCAGTACTTC
clone size: .; D gene: .; V gene: TRBV10-3; J gene: TRBJ2-7; CDR3 protein: CATVLGDHYYEQYF; CDR3 DNA: TGTGCCACCGTTCTCGGGGATCACTACTACGAGCAGTACTTC
clone size: .; D gene: TRBD1; V gene: TRBV5-5; J gene: TRBJ2-7; CDR3 protein: CASSQGTGAEQYF; CDR3 DNA: TGTGCCAGCAGCCAAGGGACAGGGGCCGAGCAGTACTTC